This entry lists 10 T cell receptor beta chains sequenced from one sample in a study of T cell clonality in common variable immunodeficiency. Using immunoSEQ multiplex PCR, the repertoire was profiled, and TCRdb retains in-frame clones only, with some absent. The data show about 26,000 clones, with none appearing a single time. Their specific antigens are unknown. Study-wide points: In common variable immunodeficiency, TCR beta chains reportedly carried fewer deletions and N-nucleotide insertions.

Sequencing used peripheral blood mononuclear cells. Receptor source: a human donor with common variable immunodeficiency.

This clone was recorded a few times. The observed sequence ends 3 residues before the CDR3 terminus, with the missing tail filled in from the germline J gene. The gene calls are TRBV20-1 and TRBJ1-1, with D maybe TRBD1 (6 bases). The germline V gene encodes CDR1 DFQATT and CDR2 SNEGSKA (reference sequence). Trimming removed 3 bases at V and 0 bases at J, with 14 bases between. The CDR3 contains 15 residues. The sequenced CDR3 bases are TGCAGTGCTAGTTTGCCCGGACAGATGAACACTGAA. This encodes CSASLPGQMNTE. From start to end, the CDR3 is CSASLPGQMNTEAFF.

In this sample, this clone turned up a few times. The sequenced fragment ends 3 residues before the CDR3 boundary, so the rest is inferred from the germline J gene. This chain links TRBV6-1 with TRBJ1-6; D is possibly TRBD1 (5 bases). CDR1 and CDR2 from the germline V gene are MNHNS and SASEGT. Trimming took off 4 bases at V and 7 bases at J, with 17 bases between the two ends. There are 16 residues in the CDR3. The CDR3 here is CASSALGGGGNSPLHF. CDR3 DNA (partial): TGTGCCAGCAGTGCGCTGGGCGGGGGAGGAAATTCACCC.

This clone came up a few times. The read ends 3 residues shy of where the CDR3 ends; the end is completed using the germline J gene. This chain links TRBV20-1 with TRBJ1-4; maybe TRBD1 (5 bases). V dropped 6 bases and J dropped 3 bases, with 17 bases sitting between them. There are 15 residues in the CDR3. The germline gives CDR1 DFQATT, CDR2 SNEGSKA (reference sequence). Incomplete CDR3 DNA: TGCAGTGCGTTCCCCGCGGGGGGGTCTAATGAAAAA. This codes for CSAFPAGGSNEK. The full CDR3 sequence reads CSAFPAGGSNEKLFF.

Concerning this clone: The CDR3 extends 3 residues past the end of the read, so its final part is completed from the germline J gene. The genes are TRBV7-7 and TRBJ2-2, with D possibly TRBD1 on 5 matching bases. The CDR3 has 13 amino acids. V dropped 5 bases and J dropped 4 bases, with 8 bases sitting between them. The V gene's germline CDR1 is SSHAT and CDR2 FNYEAQ (reference sequence). CDR3 DNA (partial): TGTGCCAGCAGCAATAGGGGCACCGGGGAG. Encoded protein: CASSNRGTGE. Given in full, the CDR3 is CASSNRGTGELFF.

This clone was observed a few times. The read halts 3 residues ahead of the CDR3 end, with the missing end drawn from the germline J gene. The V call is TRBV5-1, the J call TRBJ2-1; D may be TRBD1 (7 bases). V lost 5 bases to trimming and J lost 7 bases, with 19 bases between them. Germline-derived CDR1 and CDR2 are SGHRS and YFSETQ. CDR3 length equals 15 residues. CDR3 DNA, as far as it was read: TGCGCCAGCAGACCAACGGGACAGACTAGTAATGAG. Its protein is CASRPTGQTSNE. The whole CDR3 protein is CASRPTGQTSNEQFF.

Turning to this clone: The read is 3 residues too short to cover the CDR3 end, so that end is filled in from the germline J gene. The genes are TRBV7-1 and TRBJ2-7, with TRBD1 matching over 7 bases. TRBV7-1 is marked as an open reading frame, function uncertain. The V segment lost 3 bases and the J segment 3 bases; nucleotides outside the gene matches: 23. The CDR3 has 20 amino acids. This CDR3 reads CASSSNSALLQGDNCYEQYF. Partial CDR3 DNA: TGTGCCAGCAGCTCCAATTCCGCCTTACTCCAGGGGGATAATTGCTACGAG.

In its sample, this clone was seen many times. The missing CDR3 end, 3 residues past where the read stops, is filled in from the germline J gene. The rearrangement uses TRBV4-1 and TRBJ2-7, with D maybe TRBD2 (6 bases). The CDR3 covers 14 residues. The V end lost 2 bases, the J end lost 5 bases, and 13 bases lay between the germline ends. Germline CDR1 MGHRA, CDR2 YSYEKL. CDR3 protein: CASSQPRGGDEQYF. CDR3 bases read: TGCGCCAGCAGCCAACCAAGAGGAGGGGACGAG.

This clone was observed at least ten times. The read finishes 3 residues shy of the CDR3 end, and the germline J gene is used to complete it. The chain is built from TRBV6-2 or TRBV6-3 and TRBJ2-2; TRBD2 aligns across 14 bases. This CDR3 is 17 amino acids long. The junction had 3 bases not matched to a gene; V was cut back by 2 bases and J by 4 bases. Germline CDR1 is MNHEY and CDR2 is SVGEGT. This CDR3 reads CASSYAGLAGGTGELFF. Incomplete CDR3 DNA: TGTGCCAGCAGTTACGCCGGACTAGCGGGAGGCACCGGGGAG.

The DNA read from the CDR3 is TGTGCCAGCACGCGGGAGGGTACCTACGAG. Its translation is CASTREGTYE. In full, the CDR3 reads CASTREGTYEQYF. The chain combines TRBV7-2 with TRBJ2-7, with 9 positions matching TRBD2. Read sequence stops 3 residues before the CDR3 end, and the germline J gene provides the missing end. Unmatched junction bases numbered 3, after V lost 7 bases and J lost 2 bases. The CDR3 totals 13 residues. Germline CDR1 reads SGHTA; CDR2 reads FQGNSA. Based on the CDR3 plus reference TRBV7-2 and TRBJ2-7, the full variable domain is GAGVSQSPSNKVTEKGKDVELRCDPISGHTALYWYRQSLGQGLEFLIYFQGNSAPDKSGLPSDRFSAERTGGSVSTLTIQRTQQEDSAVYLCASTREGTYEQYFGPGTRLTVT.

This clone was found many times. The CDR3 goes on 3 residues after the read ends, and that part is filled in from the germline J gene. V usage is TRBV6-2 or TRBV6-3 and J usage is TRBJ1-1; D is perhaps TRBD1 (6 bases). CDR3 length equals 17 residues. The V gene lost 6 bases and the J gene lost 0 bases, with 20 bases spanning the gap. Germline assignment: CDR1 MNHEY and CDR2 SVGEGT. The CDR3 DNA, read in part, is TGTGCCAGCAGCGGCGGACAGCGTTACGACATGAACACTGAA. The encoded protein is CASSGGQRYDMNTE. In full, the CDR3 reads CASSGGQRYDMNTEAFF.